These 23 T cell receptor beta chains originate from one sample sequenced in a study of T cells in Graves' hyperthyroidism and ophthalmopathy. Amplified regions were TCR beta CDR3 sequences from RNA transcripts. The HTBI primer set served for first-round RT-PCR of the TCR CDR3. TCRdb reprocessed the multiplex PCR reads via MiXCR and lists one record per CDR3 protein. The repertoire holds roughly 530,000 distinct CDR3 sequences, with roughly 17% as singletons. Specimen: blood. The receptors stem from a woman aged 18-35 years with Graves' ophthalmopathy.

The table lists this clonotype with many counts. The chain carries TRBV7-2 and TRBJ2-2; D ambiguous. Per germline, CDR1 SGHTA and CDR2 FQGNSA. Trimming took 5 bases from V and 3 from J, leaving 7 bases between them. The CDR3 loop spans 13 amino acids. CDR3 loop: CASSHLYTGELFF. In DNA, the CDR3 is TGTGCCAGCAGCCACCTGTACACCGGGGAGCTGTTTTTT.

This clonotype was seen more than once but under ten times. V usage is TRBV7-6 and J usage is TRBJ2-1, with D hard to call. This CDR3 has 12 amino acids. Germline CDR1 and CDR2: SGHVS and FNYEAQ. The ends were cut back, 4 bases at V and 8 bases at J, with 9 bases in the middle. The CDR3 is CASSSSRDEQFF. DNA of the CDR3: TGTGCCAGCAGCTCCTCTCGGGATGAGCAGTTCTTC.

This clonotype showed up many times. This rearrangement joins TRBV7-2 to TRBJ2-7; D tentatively reads TRBD1 or TRBD2 (6 bases each). Germline assignment: CDR1 SGHTA and CDR2 FQGNSA. The CDR3 contains 14 residues. V shed 1 base and J shed 5 bases, with 12 bases lying between them. CDR3 coding DNA: TGTGCCAGCAGCTTAGAGGGGGGTGGGCACGAGCAGTACTTC. Protein sequence: CASSLEGGGHEQYF.

The sample holds many counts of this clonotype. The rearrangement uses TRBV30 and TRBJ2-7; TRBD2 agrees at 7 bases. Germline CDR1 GTSNPN, CDR2 SVGIG (reference sequence). V lost 3 bases, J lost 4 bases, and 6 bases stayed unmatched. The length of the CDR3 is 13 residues. The CDR3 loop is CAWRREGRYEQYF. The DNA for the CDR3 is TGTGCCTGGAGGAGGGAGGGGAGGTACGAGCAGTACTTC. Combining the CDR3 with reference TRBV30 and TRBJ2-7 gives the whole variable domain SQTIHQWPATLVQPVGSPLSLECTVEGTSNPNLYWYRQAAGRGLQLLFYSVGIGQISSEVPQNLSASRPQDRQFILSSKKLLLSDSGFYLCAWRREGRYEQYFGPGTRLTVT.

This clonotype came up a few times. The chain's CDR3 is CATSDYSGISDEQFF. The CDR3 DNA is TGTGCCACCAGTGATTATAGCGGGATAAGTGATGAGCAGTTCTTC. The gene calls are TRBV24-1 and TRBJ2-1; 8 nucleotides align to TRBD2. Germline CDR1 is KGHDR and CDR2 is SFDVKD. This CDR3 contains 15 residues. Trimming took 2 bases from V and 8 from J; bases not matched to a gene: 7.

The sample holds many counts of this clonotype. The V gene is TRBV6-1, the J gene TRBJ1-1; 7 bases match TRBD1. V lost 6 bases, J lost 2 bases, and 12 bases stayed unmatched. The germline V gene has CDR1 MNHNS and CDR2 SASEGT. This CDR3 is 16 amino acids long. The CDR3 region is CASRYNPGQLNTEAFF. CDR3 DNA sequence: TGTGCCAGCAGGTACAATCCGGGACAGCTTAACACTGAAGCTTTCTTT.

This clonotype was detected only once. This chain joins TRBV4-3 and TRBJ1-6; 9 bases align to TRBD1. This CDR3 has 17 residues. Trimming removed 0 bases from V and 7 bases from J; junction bases left unmatched: 7. Germline V gene sequence: CDR1 LGHNA, CDR2 YSLEER. This chain's CDR3 is CASSQDRITGGNSPLHF. CDR3 bases: TGCGCCAGCAGCCAAGATCGAATAACAGGGGGCAATTCACCCCTCCACTTT.

This clonotype has only a few counts. The V and J genes are TRBV20-1 and TRBJ2-1; 11 bases line up with TRBD2. The CDR3 loop spans 13 amino acids. Losses at the gene ends were 6 bases for V and 4 bases for J; bases not matched to a gene: 2. Germline CDR1 reads DFQATT; CDR2 reads SNEGSKA (reference sequence). The CDR3 here is CSAGTSGYNEQFF. CDR3 DNA sequence: TGCAGTGCCGGGACTAGCGGATACAATGAGCAGTTCTTC.

The chain has TRBV12-3 or TRBV12-4 and TRBJ1-6; D is uncertain. Trimming took off 5 bases at V and 3 bases at J, with 11 bases between the two ends. The CDR3 is 15 amino acids. CDR3 loop: CASSRGGIYNSPLHF. As DNA, the CDR3 is TGTGCCAGCAGTAGAGGAGGGATCTATAATTCACCCCTCCACTTT.

At least ten counts were recorded for this clonotype. V usage is TRBV5-1 and J usage is TRBJ1-1; a weak D match, TRBD1 (5 bases). V lost 5 bases and J lost 10, with 24 bases in between. The CDR3 covers 15 residues. Germline CDR1 and CDR2: SGHRS and YFSETQ. The CDR3 sequence is CASRPSFGERGGAFF. Here the CDR3 DNA reads TGCGCCAGCAGACCGTCCTTCGGGGAGCGCGGGGGAGCTTTCTTT.

This clonotype was found many times. The V and J genes are TRBV9 and TRBJ2-5; D is unclear. V was cut by 3 bases and J by 5 bases, with 11 bases left in between. From germline, CDR1 is SGDLS and CDR2 YYNGEE. This CDR3 has 13 amino acids. CDR3 sequence: CASSAGSYETQYF. DNA of the CDR3: TGTGCCAGCAGCGCTGGGTCATACGAGACCCAGTACTTC.

V is TRBV20-1 and J is TRBJ2-1, with 8 positions matching TRBD2. Germline lookup yields CDR1 DFQATT and CDR2 SNEGSKA (reference sequence). The CDR3 spans 14 residues. After removal of 2 bases from V and 5 bases from J, the junction contained 5 bases not matched to a gene. The CDR3 region is CSARSRGANNEQFF. In nucleotides, the CDR3 is TGCAGTGCTAGATCGCGGGGGGCCAACAATGAGCAGTTCTTC.

This clonotype was detected only a few times. The chain uses TRBV5-6 and TRBJ2-2; D is unresolved. The CDR3 runs 15 residues. V gave up 4 bases and J gave up 3 bases, with 13 bases separating them. The germline CDR1 and CDR2 sequences are SGHDT and YYEEEE. CDR3: CASSTPVQYTGELFF. The CDR3 bases are TGTGCCAGCAGCACGCCAGTTCAATACACCGGGGAGCTGTTTTTT.

This clonotype was found many times. The chain uses TRBV6-1 and TRBJ1-5; 7 bases line up with TRBD1. From germline, CDR1 is MNHNS and CDR2 SASEGT. V gave up 5 bases and J gave up 0 bases; unmatched junction bases: 4. This CDR3 is built from 15 residues. CDR3 in amino acids: CASSSGTDSNQPQHF. CDR3 bases: TGTGCCAGCAGTTCCGGGACAGATAGCAATCAGCCCCAGCATTTT.

For the CDR3, the DNA is TGTGCCAGCAGCACAACGACTAGCGGTGAGACCCAGTACTTC. Protein sequence: CASSTTTSGETQYF. The chain carries TRBV13 and TRBJ2-5; 9 nucleotides agree with TRBD2. Per germline, CDR1 PRHDT and CDR2 FYEKMQ (reference sequence). V trimming: 5 bases; J trimming: 5 bases; junction bases outside the gene matches: 6. This CDR3 has 14 residues.

This clonotype showed up just once. Possible read error: a much larger clone is one base away. V and J are TRBV2 and TRBJ1-5, with a possible D match to TRBD1 (6 bases). CDR1 is SNHLY, CDR2 FYNNEI, per germline. The CDR3 covers 15 residues. Trimming took 6 bases from V and 5 from J, leaving 17 bases between them. CDR3 bases: TGTGCCAGCAGACGGGGGGGCGGCATAGATCAGCCCCAGCATTTT. Protein sequence: CASRRGGGIDQPQHF.

This chain joins TRBV2 and TRBJ1-5; D is unclear. V gave up 7 bases and J gave up 7 bases, with 14 bases separating them. CDR1 and CDR2 (germline): SNHLY, FYNNEI. The CDR3 spans 13 residues. The CDR3 here is CASNGGSIQPQHF. In DNA form, the CDR3 reads TGTGCCAGCAACGGAGGAAGCATCCAGCCCCAGCATTTT.

This clonotype was seen at least ten times. The gene calls are TRBV3-1 and TRBJ2-1; 11 bases align to TRBD2. The CDR3 sequence is 15 residues long. Germline-derived CDR1 and CDR2 are LGHDT and YNNKEL (reference sequence). V shed 5 bases and J 4 bases; nucleotides not matched to a gene: 4. This chain's CDR3 is CASSELAGAYNEQFF. DNA of the CDR3: TGTGCCAGCAGCGAACTAGCGGGAGCTTACAATGAGCAGTTCTTC.

This clonotype was found many times. The J gene is TRBJ2-5, the V gene TRBV20-1, with TRBD2 as a possible D gene (7 bases). Germline V gene lookup returns CDR1 DFQATT and CDR2 SNEGSKA (reference sequence). This CDR3 spans 16 amino acids. The germline V and J ends were trimmed by 3 bases and 3 bases, with 20 bases remaining between them. CDR3 in amino acids: CSASRHTGGGEETQYF. CDR3 sequence (DNA): TGCAGTGCTAGTAGGCACACGGGGGGCGGGGAAGAGACCCAGTACTTC.

The CDR3 here is CASSNLAFGELFF. The CDR3 DNA is TGTGCCAGCAGTAATCTAGCCTTCGGGGAGCTGTTTTTT. The rearrangement joins TRBV6-4 to TRBJ2-2; tentative D call: TRBD2 (5 bases). V was shortened by 5 bases and J by 7 bases, with 11 bases between the two germline ends. The germline V gene has CDR1 MRHNA and CDR2 SNTAGT. CDR3 length equals 13 residues.

This clonotype has only a few counts. The rearrangement joins TRBV4-1 to TRBJ1-5, with 8 nucleotides matching TRBD1. The CDR3 spans 18 residues. J was trimmed by 1 base and V by 0 bases; bases with no gene match: 8. Germline lookup yields CDR1 MGHRA and CDR2 YSYEKL. CDR3: CASSQDPGQGVSNQPQHF. In DNA, the CDR3 is TGCGCCAGCAGCCAAGACCCCGGACAGGGCGTGAGCAATCAGCCCCAGCATTTT.

This clonotype turned up a few times. This chain uses TRBV4-1 with TRBJ2-7, with D possibly being TRBD1 (6 bases). Germline V gene data show CDR1 as MGHRA and CDR2 as YSYEKL. The CDR3 has 15 amino acids. The germline V and J ends were trimmed by 0 bases and 2 bases, with 11 bases remaining between them. The CDR3 loop is CASSQDRTDTYEQYF. The CDR3 DNA sequence: TGCGCCAGCAGCCAAGATAGGACAGATACCTACGAGCAGTACTTC.

This clonotype has more than one count but fewer than ten. As DNA, the CDR3 is TGTGCCAGCAGCTTAGTGTCCCCGGCCGAGACCCAGTACTTC. Translation: CASSLVSPAETQYF. The chain employs TRBV7-8 and TRBJ2-5, with D hard to call. CDR1 SGHVS and CDR2 FQNEAQ come from the germline V gene. Trimming removed 1 base from V and 5 bases from J, with 11 bases in between. This CDR3 has 14 residues.